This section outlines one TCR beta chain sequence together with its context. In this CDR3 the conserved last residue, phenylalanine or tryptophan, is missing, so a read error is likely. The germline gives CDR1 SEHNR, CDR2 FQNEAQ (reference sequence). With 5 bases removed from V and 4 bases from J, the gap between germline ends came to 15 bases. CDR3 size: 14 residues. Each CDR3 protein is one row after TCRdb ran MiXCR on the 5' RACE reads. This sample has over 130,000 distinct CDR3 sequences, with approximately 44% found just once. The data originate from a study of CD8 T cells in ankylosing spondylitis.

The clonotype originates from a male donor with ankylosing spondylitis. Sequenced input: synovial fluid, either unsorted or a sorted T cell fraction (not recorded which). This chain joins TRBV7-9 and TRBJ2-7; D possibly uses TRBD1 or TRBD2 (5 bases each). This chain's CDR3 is CASSGTLFTYEQYY. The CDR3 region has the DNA TGTGCCAGCAGCGGGACCTTGTTTACTTACGAGCAGTACTAC.